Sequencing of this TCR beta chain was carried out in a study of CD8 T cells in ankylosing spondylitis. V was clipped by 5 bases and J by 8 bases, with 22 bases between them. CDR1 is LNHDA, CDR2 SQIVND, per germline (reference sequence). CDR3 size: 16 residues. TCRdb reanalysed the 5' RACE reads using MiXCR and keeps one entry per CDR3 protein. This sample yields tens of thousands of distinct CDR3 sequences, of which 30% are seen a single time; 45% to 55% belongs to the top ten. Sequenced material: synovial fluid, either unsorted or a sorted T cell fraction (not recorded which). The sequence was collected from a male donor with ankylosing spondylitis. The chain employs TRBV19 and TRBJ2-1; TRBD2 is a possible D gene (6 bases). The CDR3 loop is CASSSLEGTLGDEQFF. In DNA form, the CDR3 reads TGTGCCAGTAGTTCCTTGGAGGGGACTCTCGGGGATGAGCAGTTCTTC.